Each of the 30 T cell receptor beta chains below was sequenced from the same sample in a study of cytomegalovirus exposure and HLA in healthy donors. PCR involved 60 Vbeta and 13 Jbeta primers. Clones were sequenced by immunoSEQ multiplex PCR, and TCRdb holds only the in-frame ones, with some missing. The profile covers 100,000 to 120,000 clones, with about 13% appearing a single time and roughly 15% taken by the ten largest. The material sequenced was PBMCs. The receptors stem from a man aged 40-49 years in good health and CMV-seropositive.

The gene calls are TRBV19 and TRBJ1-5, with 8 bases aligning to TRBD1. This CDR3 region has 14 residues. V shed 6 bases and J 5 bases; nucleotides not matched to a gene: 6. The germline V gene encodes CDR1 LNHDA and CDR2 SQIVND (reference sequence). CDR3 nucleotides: TGTGCCAGTAGGAAACCAGGGGGCCATCAGCCCCAGCATTTT. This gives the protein CASRKPGGHQPQHF.

This chain's CDR3 is CASSVSLAGGNEQFF. The CDR3 DNA sequence: TGTGCCAGCAGCGTAAGTCTAGCAGGCGGCAATGAGCAGTTCTTC. This chain connects TRBV9 to TRBJ2-1, with D perhaps TRBD2 (5 bases). The V gene's germline CDR1 is SGDLS and CDR2 YYNGEE. The CDR3 loop spans 15 amino acids. The V gene lost 1 base and the J gene lost 6 bases, with 14 bases spanning the gap.

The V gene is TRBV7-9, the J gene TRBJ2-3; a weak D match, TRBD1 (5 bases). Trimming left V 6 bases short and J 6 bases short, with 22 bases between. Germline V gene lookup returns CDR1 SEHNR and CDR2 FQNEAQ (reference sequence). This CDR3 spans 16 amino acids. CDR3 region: CASRPGRGYRKDTQYF. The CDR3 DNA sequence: TGTGCCAGCAGGCCCGGTAGGGGATACCGAAAGGATACGCAGTATTTT. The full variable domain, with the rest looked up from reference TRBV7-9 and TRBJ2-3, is DTGVSQNPRHKITKRGQNVTFRCDPISEHNRLYWYRQTLGQGPEFLTYFQNEAQLEKSRLLSDRFSAERPKGSFSTLEIQRTEQGDSAMYLCASRPGRGYRKDTQYFGPGTRLTVL.

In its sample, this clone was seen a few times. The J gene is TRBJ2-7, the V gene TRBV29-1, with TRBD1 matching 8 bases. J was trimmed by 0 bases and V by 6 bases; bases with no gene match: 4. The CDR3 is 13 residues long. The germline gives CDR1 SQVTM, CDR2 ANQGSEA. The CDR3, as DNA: TGCAGCGTGACAGGGGCCCTCTCCTACGAGCAGTACTTC. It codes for CSVTGALSYEQYF.

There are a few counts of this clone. CDR3 in amino acids: CASSLASSAEAFF. The CDR3 DNA is TGCGCCAGCAGCTTGGCCAGTTCTGCTGAAGCTTTCTTT. The J gene is TRBJ1-1, the V gene TRBV5-1; D is ambiguous. Germline-derived CDR1 and CDR2 are SGHRS and YFSETQ. V was shortened by 0 bases and J by 6 bases, with 9 bases between the two germline ends. The CDR3 totals 13 residues.

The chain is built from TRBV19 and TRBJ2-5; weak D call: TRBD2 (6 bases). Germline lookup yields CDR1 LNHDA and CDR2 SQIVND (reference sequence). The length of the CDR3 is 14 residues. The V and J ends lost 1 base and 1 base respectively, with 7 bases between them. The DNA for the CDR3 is TGTGCCAGTAGTATAGGGCGGGGCCAAGAGACCCAGTACTTC. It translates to CASSIGRGQETQYF. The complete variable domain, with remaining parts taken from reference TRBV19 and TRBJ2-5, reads DGGITQSPKYLFRKEGQNVTLSCEQNLNHDAMYWYRQDPGQGLRLIYYSQIVNDFQKGDIAEGYSVSREKKESFPLTVTSAQKNPTAFYLCASSIGRGQETQYFGPGTRLLVL.

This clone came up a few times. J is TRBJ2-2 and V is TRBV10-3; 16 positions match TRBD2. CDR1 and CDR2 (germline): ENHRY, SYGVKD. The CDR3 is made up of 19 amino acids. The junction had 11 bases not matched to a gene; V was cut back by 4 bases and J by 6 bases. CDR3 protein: CAISVAGTSGRGSAGELFF. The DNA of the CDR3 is TGTGCCATCAGTGTTGCCGGGACTAGCGGGAGGGGAAGCGCCGGGGAGCTGTTTTTT.

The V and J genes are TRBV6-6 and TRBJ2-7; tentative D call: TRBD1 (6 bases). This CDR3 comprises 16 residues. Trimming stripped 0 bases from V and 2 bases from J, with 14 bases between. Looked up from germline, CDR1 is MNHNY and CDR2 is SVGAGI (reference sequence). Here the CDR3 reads CASSYSPQGAPYEQYF. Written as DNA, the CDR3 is TGTGCCAGCAGTTACTCACCACAGGGTGCCCCCTACGAGCAGTACTTC.

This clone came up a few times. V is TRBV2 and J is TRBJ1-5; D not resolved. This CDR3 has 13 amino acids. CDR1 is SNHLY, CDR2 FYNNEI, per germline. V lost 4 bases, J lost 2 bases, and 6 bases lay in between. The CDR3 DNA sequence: TGTGCCAGCAGTGGGGCTCGCAATCAGCCCCAGCATTTT. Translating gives CASSGARNQPQHF.

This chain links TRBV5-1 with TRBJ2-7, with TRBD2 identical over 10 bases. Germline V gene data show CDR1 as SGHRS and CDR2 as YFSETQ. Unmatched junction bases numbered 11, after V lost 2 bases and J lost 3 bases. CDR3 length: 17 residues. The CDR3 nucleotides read TGCGCCAGCAGCTTCTCTCCAGCGGGAGGGCCAGGCTACGAGCAGTACTTC. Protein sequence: CASSFSPAGGPGYEQYF.

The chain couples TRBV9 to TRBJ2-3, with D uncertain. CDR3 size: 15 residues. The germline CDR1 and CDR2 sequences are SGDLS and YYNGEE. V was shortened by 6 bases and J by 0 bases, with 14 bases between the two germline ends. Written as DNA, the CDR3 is TGTGCCAGCACCGCTCTAACCCTTAGCACAGATACGCAGTATTTT. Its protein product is CASTALTLSTDTQYF.

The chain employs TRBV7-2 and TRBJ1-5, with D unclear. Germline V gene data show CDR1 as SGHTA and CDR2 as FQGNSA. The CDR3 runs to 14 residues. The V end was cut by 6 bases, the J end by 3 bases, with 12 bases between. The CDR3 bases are TGTGCCAGCAGGTCGAGGGCTGCCAATCAGCCCCAGCATTTT. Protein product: CASRSRAANQPQHF.

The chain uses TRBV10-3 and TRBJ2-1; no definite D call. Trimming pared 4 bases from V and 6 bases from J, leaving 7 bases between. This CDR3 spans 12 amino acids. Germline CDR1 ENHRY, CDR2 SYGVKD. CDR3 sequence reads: CAISGAVNEQFF. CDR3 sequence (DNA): TGTGCCATCAGTGGGGCAGTCAATGAGCAGTTCTTC.

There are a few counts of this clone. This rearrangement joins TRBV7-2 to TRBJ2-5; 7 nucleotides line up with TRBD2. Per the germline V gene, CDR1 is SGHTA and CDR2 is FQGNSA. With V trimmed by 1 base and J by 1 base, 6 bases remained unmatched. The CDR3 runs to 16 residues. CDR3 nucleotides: TGTGCCAGCAGCTTAGTTGGGCGGGGGACCCAAGAGACCCAGTACTTC. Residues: CASSLVGRGTQETQYF.

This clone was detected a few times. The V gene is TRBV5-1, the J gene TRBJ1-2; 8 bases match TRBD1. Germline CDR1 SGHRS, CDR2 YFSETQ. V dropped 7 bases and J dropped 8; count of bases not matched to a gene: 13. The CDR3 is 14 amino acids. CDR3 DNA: TGCGCCAGCTCCTCTCAGGGGGCTGGGAAAGGCTACACCTTC. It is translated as CASSSQGAGKGYTF.

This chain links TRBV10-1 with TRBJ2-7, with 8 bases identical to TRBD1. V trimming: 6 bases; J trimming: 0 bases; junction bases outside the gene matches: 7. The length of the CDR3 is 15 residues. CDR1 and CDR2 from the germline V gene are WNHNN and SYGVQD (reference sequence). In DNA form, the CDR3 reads TGCGCCAGCAGCCCCGGACAGGGTAGCTCCTACGAGCAGTACTTC. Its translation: CASSPGQGSSYEQYF.

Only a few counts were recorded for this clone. The CDR3 region is CASSQEYRRTYEQYF. Written as DNA, the CDR3 is TGCGCCAGCAGCCAAGAGTATCGCAGAACCTACGAGCAGTACTTC. The J gene is TRBJ2-7, the V gene TRBV4-1; no definite D call. This CDR3 contains 15 residues. The germline V gene has CDR1 MGHRA and CDR2 YSYEKL. With 0 bases removed from V and 2 bases from J, the gap between germline ends came to 11 bases.

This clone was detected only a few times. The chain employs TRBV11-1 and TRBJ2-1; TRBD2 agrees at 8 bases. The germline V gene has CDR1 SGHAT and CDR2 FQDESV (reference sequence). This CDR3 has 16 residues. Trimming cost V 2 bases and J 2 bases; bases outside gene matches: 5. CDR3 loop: CASSLHGGGTYNEQFF. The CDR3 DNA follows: TGTGCCAGCAGCTTACACGGGGGGGGGACCTACAATGAGCAGTTCTTC.

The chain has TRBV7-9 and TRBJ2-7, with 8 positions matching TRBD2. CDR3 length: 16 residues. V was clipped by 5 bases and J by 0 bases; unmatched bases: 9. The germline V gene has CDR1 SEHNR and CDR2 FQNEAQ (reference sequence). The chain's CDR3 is CASSPRLATSSYEQYF. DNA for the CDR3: TGTGCCAGCAGCCCTAGACTAGCGACGAGCTCCTACGAGCAGTACTTC. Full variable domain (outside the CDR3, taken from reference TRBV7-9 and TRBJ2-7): DTGVSQNPRHKITKRGQNVTFRCDPISEHNRLYWYRQTLGQGPEFLTYFQNEAQLEKSRLLSDRFSAERPKGSFSTLEIQRTEQGDSAMYLCASSPRLATSSYEQYFGPGTRLTVT.

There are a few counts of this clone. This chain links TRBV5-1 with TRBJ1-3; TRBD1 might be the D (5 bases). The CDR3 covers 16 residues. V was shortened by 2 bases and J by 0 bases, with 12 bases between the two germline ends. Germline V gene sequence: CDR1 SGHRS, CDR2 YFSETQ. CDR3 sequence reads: CASSLAQVDSGNTIYF. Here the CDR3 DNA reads TGCGCCAGCAGCTTAGCACAGGTCGACTCTGGAAACACCATATATTTT.

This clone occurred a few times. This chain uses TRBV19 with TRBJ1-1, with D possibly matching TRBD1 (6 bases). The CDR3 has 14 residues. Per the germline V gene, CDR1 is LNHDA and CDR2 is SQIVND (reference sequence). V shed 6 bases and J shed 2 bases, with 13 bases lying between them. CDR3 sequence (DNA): TGTGCCAGTAGAACAGGGACTATTAACACTGAAGCTTTCTTT. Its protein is CASRTGTINTEAFF.

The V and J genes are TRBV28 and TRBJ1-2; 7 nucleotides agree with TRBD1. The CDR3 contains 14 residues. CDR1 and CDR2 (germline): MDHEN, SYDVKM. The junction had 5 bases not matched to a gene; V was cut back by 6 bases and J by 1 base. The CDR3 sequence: CASRPGTDNYGYTF. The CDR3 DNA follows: TGTGCCAGCAGGCCCGGGACAGATAACTATGGCTACACCTTC.

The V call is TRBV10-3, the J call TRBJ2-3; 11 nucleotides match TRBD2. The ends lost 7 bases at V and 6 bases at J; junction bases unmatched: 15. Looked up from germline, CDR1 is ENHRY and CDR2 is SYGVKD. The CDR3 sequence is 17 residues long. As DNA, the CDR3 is TGTGCCATCATGAACCCCCTTCATAGCGGGAGGGGTGATACGCAGTATTTT. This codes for CAIMNPLHSGRGDTQYF.

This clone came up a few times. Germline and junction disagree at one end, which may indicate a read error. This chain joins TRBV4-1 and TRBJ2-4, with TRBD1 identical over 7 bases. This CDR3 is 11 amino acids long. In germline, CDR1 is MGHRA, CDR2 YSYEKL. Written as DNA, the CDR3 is TGCGCCAGCAGCTACGGGACAGCGTCGAACTTC. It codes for CASSYGTASNF.

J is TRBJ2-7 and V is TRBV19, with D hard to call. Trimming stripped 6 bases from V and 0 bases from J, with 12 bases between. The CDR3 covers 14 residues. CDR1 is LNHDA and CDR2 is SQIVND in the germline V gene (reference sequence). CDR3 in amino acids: CASSLVTSSYEQYF. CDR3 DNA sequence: TGTGCCAGTAGCCTAGTTACGTCCTCCTACGAGCAGTACTTC.

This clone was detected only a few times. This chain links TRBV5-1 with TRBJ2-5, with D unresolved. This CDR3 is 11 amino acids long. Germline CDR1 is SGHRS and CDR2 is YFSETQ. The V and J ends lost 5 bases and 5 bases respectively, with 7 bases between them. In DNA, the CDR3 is TGCGCCAGCAGATTCGGGGAGACCCAGTACTTC. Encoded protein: CASRFGETQYF.

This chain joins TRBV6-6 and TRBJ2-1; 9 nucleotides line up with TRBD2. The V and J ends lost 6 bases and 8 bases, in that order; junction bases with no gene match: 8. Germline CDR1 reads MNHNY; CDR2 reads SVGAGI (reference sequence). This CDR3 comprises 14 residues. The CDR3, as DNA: TGTGCCAGCAGCCCCTTCTTAGCGGGGGATGAGCAGTTCTTC. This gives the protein CASSPFLAGDEQFF.

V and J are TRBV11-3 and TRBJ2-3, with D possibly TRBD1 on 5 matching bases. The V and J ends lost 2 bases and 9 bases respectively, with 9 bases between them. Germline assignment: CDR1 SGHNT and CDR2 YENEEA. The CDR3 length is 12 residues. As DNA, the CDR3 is TGTGCCAGCAGCTTACAGGGTTCCACGCAGTATTTT. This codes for CASSLQGSTQYF.

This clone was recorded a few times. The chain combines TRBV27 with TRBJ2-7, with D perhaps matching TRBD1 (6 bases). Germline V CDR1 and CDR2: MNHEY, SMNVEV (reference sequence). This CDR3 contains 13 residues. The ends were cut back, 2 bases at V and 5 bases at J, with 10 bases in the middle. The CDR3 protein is CASSLRGGNEQYF. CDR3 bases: TGTGCCAGCAGTTTAAGAGGGGGAAACGAGCAGTACTTC.

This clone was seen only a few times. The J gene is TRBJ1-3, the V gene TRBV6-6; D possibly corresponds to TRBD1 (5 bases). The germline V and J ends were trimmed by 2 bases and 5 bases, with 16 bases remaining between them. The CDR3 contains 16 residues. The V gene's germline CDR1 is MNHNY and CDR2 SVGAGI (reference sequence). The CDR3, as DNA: TGTGCCAGCAGTTACATGAGTGCGGGGCCTAGAAACACCATATATTTT. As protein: CASSYMSAGPRNTIYF.